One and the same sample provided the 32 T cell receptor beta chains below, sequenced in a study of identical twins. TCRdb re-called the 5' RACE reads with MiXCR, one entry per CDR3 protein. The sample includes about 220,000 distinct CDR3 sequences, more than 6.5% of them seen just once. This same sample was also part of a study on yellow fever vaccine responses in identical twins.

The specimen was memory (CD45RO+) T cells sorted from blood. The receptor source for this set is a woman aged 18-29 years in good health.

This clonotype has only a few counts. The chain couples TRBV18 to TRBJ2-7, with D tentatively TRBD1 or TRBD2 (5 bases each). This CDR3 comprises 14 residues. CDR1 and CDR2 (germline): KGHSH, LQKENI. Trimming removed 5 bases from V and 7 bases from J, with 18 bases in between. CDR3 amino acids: CASSEQGTSGEQYF. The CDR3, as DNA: TGTGCCAGCTCAGAGCAGGGAACCTCGGGAGAGCAGTACTTC.

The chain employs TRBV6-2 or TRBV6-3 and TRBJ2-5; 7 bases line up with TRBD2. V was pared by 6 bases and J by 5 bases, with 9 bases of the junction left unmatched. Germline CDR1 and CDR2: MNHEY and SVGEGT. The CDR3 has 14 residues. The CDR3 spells CASSHAGGGETQYF. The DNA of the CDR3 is TGTGCCAGCAGCCACGCGGGCGGGGGTGAGACCCAGTACTTC.

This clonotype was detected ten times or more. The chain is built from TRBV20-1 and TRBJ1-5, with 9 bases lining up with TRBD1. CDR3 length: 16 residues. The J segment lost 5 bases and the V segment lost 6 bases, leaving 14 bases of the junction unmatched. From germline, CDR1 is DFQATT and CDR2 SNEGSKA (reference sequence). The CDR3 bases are TGCAGTGCCCCCCAGGCGGACAGGGGCCCCGATCAGCCCCAGCATTTT. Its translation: CSAPQADRGPDQPQHF.

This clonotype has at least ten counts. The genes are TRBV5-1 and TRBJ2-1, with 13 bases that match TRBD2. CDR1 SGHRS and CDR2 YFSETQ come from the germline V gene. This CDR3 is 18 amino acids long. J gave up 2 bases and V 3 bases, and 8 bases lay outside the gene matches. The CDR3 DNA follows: TGCGCCAGCAGCTCTACTAGCGGGGGGGCCGGGACCTACAATGAGCAGTTCTTC. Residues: CASSSTSGGAGTYNEQFF.

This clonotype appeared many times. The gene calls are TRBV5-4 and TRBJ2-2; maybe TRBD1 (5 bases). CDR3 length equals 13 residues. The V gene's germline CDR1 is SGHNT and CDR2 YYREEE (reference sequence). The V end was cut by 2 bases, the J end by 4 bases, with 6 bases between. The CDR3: CASSFRVTGELFF. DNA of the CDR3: TGTGCCAGCAGCTTCAGGGTCACCGGGGAGCTGTTTTTT.

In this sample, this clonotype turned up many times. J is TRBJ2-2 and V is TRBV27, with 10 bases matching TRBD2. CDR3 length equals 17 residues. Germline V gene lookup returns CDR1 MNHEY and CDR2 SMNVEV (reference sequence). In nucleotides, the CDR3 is TGTGCTAGTAATAAAGCGGGAGGGCTCTCTAGCACCGGGGAGCTGTTTTTT. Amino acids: CASNKAGGLSSTGELFF.

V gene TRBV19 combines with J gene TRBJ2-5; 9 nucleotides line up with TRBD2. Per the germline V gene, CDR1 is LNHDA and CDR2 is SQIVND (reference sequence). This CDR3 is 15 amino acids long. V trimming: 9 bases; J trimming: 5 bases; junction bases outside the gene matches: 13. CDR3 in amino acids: CASTIGTSGHETQYF. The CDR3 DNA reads TGTGCCAGCACTATTGGCACTAGCGGGCACGAGACCCAGTACTTC.

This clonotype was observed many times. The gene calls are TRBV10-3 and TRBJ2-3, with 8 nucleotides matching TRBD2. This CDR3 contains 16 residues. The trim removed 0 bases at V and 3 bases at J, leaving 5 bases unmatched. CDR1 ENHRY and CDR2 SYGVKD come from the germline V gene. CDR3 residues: CAISESSTGGTDTQYF. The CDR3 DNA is TGTGCCATCAGTGAGTCGAGTACGGGGGGGACAGATACGCAGTATTTT.

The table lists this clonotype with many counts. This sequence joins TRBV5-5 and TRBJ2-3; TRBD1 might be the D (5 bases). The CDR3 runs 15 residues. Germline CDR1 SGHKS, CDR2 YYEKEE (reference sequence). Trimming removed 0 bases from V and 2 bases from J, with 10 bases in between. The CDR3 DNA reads TGTGCCAGCAGCTTGGATCTCAGGGCCACAGATACGCAGTATTTT. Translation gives CASSLDLRATDTQYF. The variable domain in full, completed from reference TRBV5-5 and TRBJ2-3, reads DAGVTQSPTHLIKTRGQQVTLRCSPISGHKSVSWYQQVLGQGPQFIFQYYEKEERGRGNFPDRFSARQFPNYSSELNVNALLLGDSALYLCASSLDLRATDTQYFGPGTRLTVL.

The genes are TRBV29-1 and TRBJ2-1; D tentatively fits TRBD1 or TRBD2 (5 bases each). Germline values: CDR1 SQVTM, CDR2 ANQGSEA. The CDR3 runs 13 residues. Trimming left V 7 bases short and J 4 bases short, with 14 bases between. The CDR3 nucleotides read TGCAGCGCTGCGAGGGGTAGTTACAATGAGCAGTTCTTC. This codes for CSAARGSYNEQFF.

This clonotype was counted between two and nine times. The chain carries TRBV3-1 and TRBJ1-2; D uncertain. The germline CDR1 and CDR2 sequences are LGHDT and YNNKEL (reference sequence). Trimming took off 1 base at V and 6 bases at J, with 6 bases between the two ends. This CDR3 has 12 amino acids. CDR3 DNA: TGTGCCAGCAGCCAAGGGCCGAATGGCTACACCTTC. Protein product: CASSQGPNGYTF.

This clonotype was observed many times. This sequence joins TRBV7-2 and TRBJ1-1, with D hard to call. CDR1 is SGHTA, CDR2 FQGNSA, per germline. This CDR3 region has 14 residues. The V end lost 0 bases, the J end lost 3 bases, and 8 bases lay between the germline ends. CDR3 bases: TGTGCCAGCAGCTTAGCCAGTATGGACACTGAAGCTTTCTTT. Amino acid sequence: CASSLASMDTEAFF.

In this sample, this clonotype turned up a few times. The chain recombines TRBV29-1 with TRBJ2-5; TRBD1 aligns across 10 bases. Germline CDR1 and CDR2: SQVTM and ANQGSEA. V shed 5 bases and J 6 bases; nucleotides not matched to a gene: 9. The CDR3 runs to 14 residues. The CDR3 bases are TGCAGCGTTCCGGGACAGGGGTTCGGACAGACCCAGTACTTC. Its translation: CSVPGQGFGQTQYF.

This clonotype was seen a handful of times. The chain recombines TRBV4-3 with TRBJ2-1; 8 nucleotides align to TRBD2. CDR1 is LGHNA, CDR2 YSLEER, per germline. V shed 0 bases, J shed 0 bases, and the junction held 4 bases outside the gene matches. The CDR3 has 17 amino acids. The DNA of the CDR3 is TGCGCCAGCAGCCAAGACCTAGCGGGCAGCTCCTACAATGAGCAGTTCTTC. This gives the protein CASSQDLAGSSYNEQFF.

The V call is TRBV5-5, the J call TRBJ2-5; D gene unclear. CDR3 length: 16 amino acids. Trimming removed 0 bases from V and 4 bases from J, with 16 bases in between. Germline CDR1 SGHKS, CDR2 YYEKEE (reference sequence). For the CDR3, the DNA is TGTGCCAGCAGCTTGGAAGATGTGGGGATCCGAGAGACCCAGTACTTC. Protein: CASSLEDVGIRETQYF.

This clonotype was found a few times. CDR3: CASSPRGQGAGKLFF. CDR3 in DNA: TGTGCCAGCAGCCCCCGAGGACAGGGGGCAGGGAAACTGTTTTTT. The gene calls are TRBV11-2 and TRBJ1-4; TRBD1 matches 11 bases. Germline values: CDR1 SGHAT, CDR2 FQNNGV. Trimming took 5 bases from V and 11 from J; bases not matched to a gene: 10. The CDR3 consists of 15 residues.

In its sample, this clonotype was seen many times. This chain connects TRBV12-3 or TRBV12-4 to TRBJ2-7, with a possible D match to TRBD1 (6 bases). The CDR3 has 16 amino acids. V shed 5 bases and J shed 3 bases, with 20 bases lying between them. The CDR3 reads CASSPLATTGGYEQYF. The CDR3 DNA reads TGTGCCAGCAGTCCTTTAGCGACGACAGGTGGCTACGAGCAGTACTTC.

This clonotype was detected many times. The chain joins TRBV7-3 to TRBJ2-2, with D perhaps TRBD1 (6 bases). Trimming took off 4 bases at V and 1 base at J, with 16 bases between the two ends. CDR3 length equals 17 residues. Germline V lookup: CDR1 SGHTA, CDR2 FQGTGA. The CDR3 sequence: CASSSSRGLRNTGELFF. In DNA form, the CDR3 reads TGTGCCAGCAGCTCAAGCAGGGGCTTAAGGAACACCGGGGAGCTGTTTTTT.

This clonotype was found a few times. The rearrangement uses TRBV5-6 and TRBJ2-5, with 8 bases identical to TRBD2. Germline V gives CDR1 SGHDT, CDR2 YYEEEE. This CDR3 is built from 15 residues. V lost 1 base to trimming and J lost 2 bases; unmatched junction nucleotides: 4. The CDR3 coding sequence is TGTGCCAGCAGCTTGATTAGCGGGGCTCAAGAGACCCAGTACTTC. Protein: CASSLISGAQETQYF. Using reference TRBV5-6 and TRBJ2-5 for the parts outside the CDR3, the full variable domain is DAGVTQSPTHLIKTRGQQVTLRCSPKSGHDTVSWYQQALGQGPQFIFQYYEEEERQRGNFPDRFSGHQFPNYSSELNVNALLLGDSALYLCASSLISGAQETQYFGPGTRLLVL.

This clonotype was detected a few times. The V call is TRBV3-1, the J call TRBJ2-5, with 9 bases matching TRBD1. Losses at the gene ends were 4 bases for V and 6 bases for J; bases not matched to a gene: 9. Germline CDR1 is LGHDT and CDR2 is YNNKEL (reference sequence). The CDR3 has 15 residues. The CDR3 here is CASSRPGQGLQTQYF. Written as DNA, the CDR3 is TGTGCCAGCAGCCGCCCGGGACAGGGTTTGCAGACCCAGTACTTC.

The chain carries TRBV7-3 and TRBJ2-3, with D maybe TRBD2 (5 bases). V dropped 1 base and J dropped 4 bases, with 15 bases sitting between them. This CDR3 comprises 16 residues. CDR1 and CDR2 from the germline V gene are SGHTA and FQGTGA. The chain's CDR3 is CASSLNPGKGADTQYF. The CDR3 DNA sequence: TGTGCCAGCAGCTTAAACCCCGGGAAGGGAGCAGATACGCAGTATTTT.

In DNA form, the CDR3 reads TGCAGTGCTAGACAGCGGGGGTTATACTACGAGCAGTACTTC. Its translation is CSARQRGLYYEQYF. The chain is built from TRBV20-1 and TRBJ2-7; 8 nucleotides agree with TRBD2. This CDR3 has 14 residues. The V segment lost 2 bases and the J segment 3 bases; nucleotides outside the gene matches: 6. Germline CDR1 and CDR2: DFQATT and SNEGSKA (reference sequence).

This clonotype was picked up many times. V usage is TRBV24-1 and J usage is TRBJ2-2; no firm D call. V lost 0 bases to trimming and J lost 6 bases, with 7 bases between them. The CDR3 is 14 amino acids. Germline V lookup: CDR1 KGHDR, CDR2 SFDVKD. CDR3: CATSDLPEPGELFF. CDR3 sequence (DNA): TGTGCCACCAGTGATTTGCCGGAGCCCGGGGAGCTGTTTTTT.

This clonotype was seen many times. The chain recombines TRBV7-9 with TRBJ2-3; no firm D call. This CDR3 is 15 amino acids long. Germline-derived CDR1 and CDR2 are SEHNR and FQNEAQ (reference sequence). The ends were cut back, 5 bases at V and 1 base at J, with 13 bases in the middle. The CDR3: CASSPSLDRTDTQYF. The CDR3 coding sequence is TGTGCCAGCAGCCCGAGCCTAGACCGCACAGATACGCAGTATTTT.

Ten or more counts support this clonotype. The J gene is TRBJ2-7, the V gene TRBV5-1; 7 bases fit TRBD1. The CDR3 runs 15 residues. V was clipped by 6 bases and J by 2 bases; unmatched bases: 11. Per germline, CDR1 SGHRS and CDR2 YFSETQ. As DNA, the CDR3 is TGCGCCAGCAAAGTCTTCCCGGGACAGACCTACGAGCAGTACTTC. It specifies CASKVFPGQTYEQYF.

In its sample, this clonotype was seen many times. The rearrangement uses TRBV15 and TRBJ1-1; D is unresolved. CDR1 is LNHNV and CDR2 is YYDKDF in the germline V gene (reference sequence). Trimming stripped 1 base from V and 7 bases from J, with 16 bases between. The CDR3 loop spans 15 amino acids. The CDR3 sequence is CATSRVETDRGEAFF. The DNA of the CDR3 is TGTGCCACCAGCAGAGTGGAAACCGACCGAGGTGAAGCTTTCTTT.

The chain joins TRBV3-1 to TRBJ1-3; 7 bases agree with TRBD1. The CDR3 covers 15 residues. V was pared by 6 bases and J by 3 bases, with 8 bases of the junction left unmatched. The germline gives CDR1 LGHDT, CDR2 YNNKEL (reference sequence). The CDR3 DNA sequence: TGTGCCAGCAGTCGACAGGGTCAATTTGGAAACACCATATATTTT. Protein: CASSRQGQFGNTIYF.

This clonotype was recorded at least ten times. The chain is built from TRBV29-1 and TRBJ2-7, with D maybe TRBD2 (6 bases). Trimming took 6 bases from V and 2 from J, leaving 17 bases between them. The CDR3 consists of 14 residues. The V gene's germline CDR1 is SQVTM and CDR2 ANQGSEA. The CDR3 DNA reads TGCAGCGTGGGCTCCGTGGGCGGGACCTACGAGCAGTACTTC. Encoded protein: CSVGSVGGTYEQYF.

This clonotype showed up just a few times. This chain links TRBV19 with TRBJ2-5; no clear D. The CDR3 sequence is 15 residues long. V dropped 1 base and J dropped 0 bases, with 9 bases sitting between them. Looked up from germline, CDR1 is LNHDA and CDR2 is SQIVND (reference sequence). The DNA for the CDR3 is TGTGCCAGTAGTATAGTATCCAGCGACCAAGAGACCCAGTACTTC. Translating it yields CASSIVSSDQETQYF.

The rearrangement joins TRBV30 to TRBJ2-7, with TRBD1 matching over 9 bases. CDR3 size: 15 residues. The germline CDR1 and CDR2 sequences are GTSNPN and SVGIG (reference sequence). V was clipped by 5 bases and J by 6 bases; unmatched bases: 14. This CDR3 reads CAWGSWTGQGGEQYF. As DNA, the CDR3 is TGTGCCTGGGGAAGTTGGACGGGACAGGGAGGCGAGCAGTACTTC.

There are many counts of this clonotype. CDR3 region: CSADGTASYNEQFF. DNA for the CDR3: TGCAGTGCGGACGGGACAGCCTCCTACAATGAGCAGTTCTTC. The rearrangement joins TRBV20-1 to TRBJ2-1; 7 bases line up with TRBD1. The CDR3 has 14 amino acids. Trimming at V came to 6 bases and at J to 0 bases, leaving 5 bases not matched to a gene. Looked up from germline, CDR1 is DFQATT and CDR2 is SNEGSKA (reference sequence).

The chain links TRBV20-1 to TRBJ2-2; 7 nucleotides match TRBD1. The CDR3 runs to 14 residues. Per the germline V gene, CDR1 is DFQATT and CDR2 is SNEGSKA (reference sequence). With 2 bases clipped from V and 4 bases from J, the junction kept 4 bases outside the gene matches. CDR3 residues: CSARPQGTTGELFF. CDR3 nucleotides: TGCAGTGCTAGACCACAGGGGACCACCGGGGAGCTGTTTTTT.